A selection of T cell receptor beta chains follows, all from one sample in a study of blood T cell repertoires in COVID-19. Produced via immunoSEQ multiplex PCR; TCRdb's table is partial and in-frame only. The sample has roughly 250,000 clones; less than 85% are singletons. Sequencing input: peripheral blood. These receptors all come from a woman older than 75 with active or convalescent COVID-19. Both conserved end residues are part of each CDR3. A D gene is named only where the DNA matches it firmly. Where a row states a size, it is once, few, many or the class of an expanded clone; other rows omit it.

. | TRBJ2-5 | . | TRBV13 | TGTGCCAGCAGCCGGTGGACTGAGGAAGAGACCCAGTACTTC | CASSRWTEEETQYF
. | TRBJ2-3 | TRBD2 | TRBV5-1 | TGCGCCAGTAGACTAGCGCCTAGCACAGATACGCAGTATTTT | CASRLAPSTDTQYF
. | TRBJ2-4 | . | TRBV24-1 | TGTGCCACCAGTGAGGGAGCGAGAGAACAAGACATTCAGTACTTC | CATSEGAREQDIQYF
few | TRBJ2-2 | . | TRBV6-4 | TGTGCCAGCAGCGAACAGGGTAACACCGGGGAGCTGTTTTTT | CASSEQGNTGELFF
many | TRBJ2-7 | TRBD1 | TRBV7-9 | TGTGCCAGCAGCTTAGATGGACAGGGGGCCTACGAGCAGTACTTC | CASSLDGQGAYEQYF
. | TRBJ1-5 | . | TRBV6-4 | TGTGCCAGCAGTGACTCGAGGCAAAGCAATCAGCCCCAGCATTTT | CASSDSRQSNQPQHF
. | TRBJ2-3 | TRBD2 | TRBV5-1 | TGCGCCAGCAGCTCCGTTACGACTAGCGGAACAGATACGCAGTATTTT | CASSSVTTSGTDTQYF
. | TRBJ1-5 | TRBD1 | TRBV9 | TGTGCCAGCAGCTCTGGACAGGGCAATCAGCCCCAGCATTTT | CASSSGQGNQPQHF
. | TRBJ1-4 | . | TRBV11-2 | TGTGCCAGCAGCTTAAGGGGATCGGATGAAAAACTGTTTTTT | CASSLRGSDEKLFF
. | TRBJ1-1 | TRBD1 | TRBV5-1 | TGCGCCAGCACCCCGACAGGGGCCCTGCAGAACACTGAAGCTTTCTTT | CASTPTGALQNTEAFF
. | TRBJ2-2 | TRBD1 | TRBV3-1/TRBV3-2 | TGTGCCAGCAGCCTGAGGACAGGGGGTTCCGGGGAGCTGTTTTTT | CASSLRTGGSGELFF
. | TRBJ1-3 | . | TRBV19 | TGTGCCAGTAGTACCTCTCCCAGCTCTGGAAACACCATATATTTT | CASSTSPSSGNTIYF
. | TRBJ1-2 | . | TRBV2 | TGTGCCAGCAGTTACAGCTATACTTATGGCTACACCTTC | CASSYSYTYGYTF
. | TRBJ1-4 | . | TRBV5-6 | TGTGCCAGCAGCTTGGTCCAGGGTGGGAATGAAAAACTGTTTTTT | CASSLVQGGNEKLFF
. | TRBJ2-3 | . | TRBV2 | TGTGCCAGCAGTGACAGGGAGGGCACAGATACGCAGTATTTT | CASSDREGTDTQYF
. | TRBJ1-2 | . | TRBV5-4 | TGTGCCAGCAGCTTGGAACATACAGGGGGCTACACCTTC | CASSLEHTGGYTF
. | TRBJ1-2 | . | TRBV7-2 | TGTGCCAGCAGCCCAGATCGGGGGAGCGTCTATGGCTACACCTTC | CASSPDRGSVYGYTF
. | TRBJ2-1 | TRBD2 | TRBV5-1 | TGCGCCAGCAGCTTGGGGGGGACTAGCGGGAGAGGGTCCTACAATGAGCAGTTCTTC | CASSLGGTSGRGSYNEQFF
. | TRBJ1-2 | . | TRBV19 | TGTGCCACGAGGGCGGACTATGGCTACACCTTC | CATRADYGYTF
. | TRBJ1-1 | . | TRBV5-4 | TGTGCCAGCAGCTTGGCAAGCGGGGTGAACACTGAAGCTTTCTTT | CASSLASGVNTEAFF
. | TRBJ1-3 | . | TRBV7-2 | TGTGCCAGCAGCTTAGTATATGCTGGAAACACCATATATTTT | CASSLVYAGNTIYF
. | TRBJ2-1 | TRBD2 | TRBV7-6 | TGTGCCAGCAGCTTAGGGGAGGGTGAGCAGTTCTTC | CASSLGEGEQFF
. | TRBJ2-1 | TRBD1 | TRBV27 | TGTGCCAGCAGTTTAGGACAGGGGGCGCTTAATGAGCAGTTCTTC | CASSLGQGALNEQFF
. | TRBJ1-4 | TRBD1 | TRBV15 | TGTGCCACCAGCAGAGATCAGGGGGCATATGAAAAACTGTTTTTT | CATSRDQGAYEKLFF
. | TRBJ2-7 | . | TRBV7-2 | TGTGCCAGCAGCTTAGGACAGGGAGGCTCCTACGAGCAGTACTTC | CASSLGQGGSYEQYF
. | TRBJ1-5 | . | TRBV15 | TGTGCCACCAGCAGAGAACAGTATAGCAATCAGCCCCAGCATTTT | CATSREQYSNQPQHF
. | TRBJ1-5 | . | TRBV18 | TGTGCCAGCTCACCAGGGCAAAACAATCAGCCCCAGCATTTT | CASSPGQNNQPQHF
. | TRBJ2-3 | . | TRBV7-8 | TGTGCCAGCAGCGAGCCCGGGACAATGAGCACAGATACGCAGTATTTT | CASSEPGTMSTDTQYF
. | TRBJ2-5 | . | TRBV28 | TGTGCCAGCAGCTTCTATGGGCCACAAGAGACCCAGTACTTC | CASSFYGPQETQYF
. | TRBJ1-1 | . | TRBV30 | TGTGCCTGGAGTGTTCAGTTCGAAGCTTTCTTT | CAWSVQFEAFF
. | TRBJ1-5 | TRBD1 | TRBV5-6 | TGTGCCAGCAGCCTTGGGACAGCCCGTGGGCCCCAGCATTTT | CASSLGTARGPQHF
. | TRBJ1-4 | TRBD1 | TRBV6-5 | TGTGCCAGCAGGTCGACAGGGGAAAAACTGTTTTTT | CASRSTGEKLFF
. | TRBJ1-4 | TRBD1 | TRBV7-2 | TGTGCCAGCAGCAACTATGACAGGGAACTGTTTTTT | CASSNYDRELFF
. | TRBJ1-2 | TRBD1 | TRBV28 | TGTGCCAGCAGCTCCGGACAGGGGGCGAAGGGCTACACCTTC | CASSSGQGAKGYTF
. | TRBJ1-2 | . | TRBV28 | TGTGCCAGCAGTCACGGGACATTCGGCTACACCTTC | CASSHGTFGYTF
. | TRBJ2-1 | TRBD1 | TRBV24-1 | TGTGCCACCAGTGATTCCGACAGGGGTGACTACAATGAGCAGTTCTTC | CATSDSDRGDYNEQFF
. | TRBJ1-1 | TRBD1 | TRBV7-9 | TGTGCCAGCAGCCCTTGGGGACAGATGAACACTGAAGCTTTCTTT | CASSPWGQMNTEAFF
. | TRBJ2-7 | TRBD2 | TRBV11-3 | TGTGCCAGCAGCCCGGGGACTAGCTACGAGCAGTACTTC | CASSPGTSYEQYF
once | TRBJ1-3 | TRBD1 | TRBV5-1 | TGCGCCAGCAGCCCGGGACAGGGGGCCGGAAACACCATATATTTT | CASSPGQGAGNTIYF
. | TRBJ2-2 | . | TRBV5-5 | TGTGCCAGCAGCTCGCCCCAAGGGGCCGACACCGGGGAGCTGTTTTTT | CASSSPQGADTGELFF
. | TRBJ2-1 | TRBD1 | TRBV19 | TGTGCCAGTGCGTACAGACAGGGAACGGCCAATGAGCAGTTCTTC | CASAYRQGTANEQFF
. | TRBJ2-3 | TRBD2 | TRBV6-6 | TGTGCCAGCAGCAAAAGCGGGGCCCGCACAGATACGCAGTATTTT | CASSKSGARTDTQYF
. | TRBJ1-5 | . | TRBV5-6 | TGTGCCAGCAGCTTTTTGGGCGGCAATCAGCCCCAGCATTTT | CASSFLGGNQPQHF
. | TRBJ1-5 | . | TRBV19 | TGTGCCAGTAGTATTACGTGGACAGCTAATCAGCCCCAGCATTTT | CASSITWTANQPQHF
. | TRBJ1-2 | . | TRBV5-1 | TGCGCCAGCAGCATCTCGCCGGTGTCGAGTAACTATGGCTACACCTTC | CASSISPVSSNYGYTF
. | TRBJ1-2 | . | TRBV30 | TGTGCCTGGAGTATGGAGGGGGGGTATAATGGCTACACCTTC | CAWSMEGGYNGYTF
. | TRBJ1-5 | . | TRBV10-3 | TGTGCCATCAGTGAGCAGGGTAGCAATCAGCCCCAGCATTTT | CAISEQGSNQPQHF
. | TRBJ1-4 | . | TRBV3-1/TRBV3-2 | TGTGCCAGCAGCGGCCGACATGCTAATGAAAAACTGTTTTTT | CASSGRHANEKLFF
. | TRBJ1-1 | . | TRBV27 | TGTGCCAGCAGCCGAGTCCGGACACAAACTGAAGCTTTCTTT | CASSRVRTQTEAFF
. | TRBJ2-1 | . | TRBV4-1 | TGCGCCAGCAGCCGCCCTGCCCGGAGCTCCTACAATGAGCAGTTCTTC | CASSRPARSSYNEQFF
. | TRBJ1-6 | TRBD1 | TRBV3-1/TRBV3-2 | TGTGCCAGCAGCCAACCGGACAGGGCCAATTCACCCCTCCACTTT | CASSQPDRANSPLHF
. | TRBJ2-5 | . | TRBV5-1 | TGCGCCAGCAGCTTGCTATCGGGGTTGGAAGAGACCCAGTACTTC | CASSLLSGLEETQYF
. | TRBJ2-1 | . | TRBV9 | TGTGCCAGCAGCGTAGGTCAGGGAAATTACAATGAGCAGTTCTTC | CASSVGQGNYNEQFF
. | TRBJ2-6 | . | TRBV2 | TGTGCCAGCGCGCTGAGCTCTGGGGCCAACGTCCTGACTTTC | CASALSSGANVLTF
few | TRBJ2-7 | TRBD2 | TRBV23-1 | TGCGCCAGCAGTCAATCGGGTCGGACTAGCGGAGTCTACGAGCAGTACTTC | CASSQSGRTSGVYEQYF
. | TRBJ1-2 | TRBD1 | TRBV10-1 | TGCGCCAGCAGCCGGACAGGGGCATATGGCTACACCTTC | CASSRTGAYGYTF
. | TRBJ2-1 | TRBD2 | TRBV6-5 | TGTGCCAGCAGTCCCACGGGAGGGCCGGATGAGCAGTTCTTC | CASSPTGGPDEQFF